This T cell receptor beta chain stems from a study of T-cell reconstitution after alpha-beta-depleted transplantation in children. Findings and limits, study-wide: Roughly two months post-transplant, alpha-beta T cells reportedly originated from several hundred graft clones that had expanded. T cells produced anew were the main source of T-cell counts and diversity one year after transplant. Surviving thymic progenitors and recipient T cells were the source of high TCRbeta diversity at day 60 in some patients.

At least ten counts were recorded for this clonotype. Its antigen is not known. During its preparation, the TCRbeta library received unique molecular identifiers. Each CDR3 protein is one row after TCRdb ran MiXCR on the PCR reads. Of approximately 300,000 distinct CDR3 sequences listed, 11% are singletons. Per germline, CDR1 MDHEN and CDR2 SYDVKM. This CDR3 region has 13 residues. Trimming cost V 6 bases and J 0 bases, with 8 bases left between them. Material: peripheral blood, obtained 180 days after TCRalphabeta/CD19-depleted stem cell transplant. The receptor comes from a male patient between 2 and 15 years old who had a stem cell transplant for chronic granulomatous disease, so the T cells may come from the graft donor. The gene calls are TRBV28 and TRBJ1-1, with D uncertain. DNA for the CDR3: TGTGCCAGCAGAATGAATTTGAACACTGAAGCTTTCTTT. Residues: CASRMNLNTEAFF.